This T cell receptor (beta chain) was identified during a study of healthy donors' naive CD4 and CD8 T cells. Study details: Donors, half of them female, were 20-25, 40-50 or 60-70 years old. Whole-study results and caveats: Homeostatic proliferation of naive T cells was not examined as a bias source.

The germline gives CDR1 SQVTM, CDR2 ANQGSEA. The CDR3 runs 13 residues. Trimming removed 5 bases from V and 4 bases from J; junction bases left unmatched: 2. A linear amplification protocol produced the TCR libraries from about 510 ng of total RNA. Original analysis: 78,000 or so TCR alpha transcripts were sequenced from four or five healthy donors. TCRdb re-called the reads with MiXCR, one entry per CDR3 protein. The authors' filters were not applied to this entry. The table shows about 180,000 distinct CDR3 sequences, with around 74% occurring only once. On this clonotype: Its specificity is unknown.

The clonotype originates from a pool of human donors in good health; the sample pools cells from several healthy donors. Material: naive CD4+ and CD8+ T cells sorted from blood, pooled from several donors. The chain uses TRBV29-1 and TRBJ2-3; 11 nucleotides match TRBD2. The CDR3 nucleotides are TGCAGCGTTCGACTAGCGGGATCAGATACGCAGTATTTT. Translation: CSVRLAGSDTQYF.